This passage covers 9 T cell receptor beta chains from one sample sequenced in a study of T cell responses to AZD1222 COVID-19 vaccine. Produced via immunoSEQ multiplex PCR; TCRdb's table is partial and in-frame only. The sample has around 130,000 clones; about nine tenths are singletons. The source was peripheral blood, collected 28 days after the second AZD1222 dose. These receptors were collected from an adult who received the AZD1222 COVID-19 vaccine.

V is TRBV18 and J is TRBJ1-5, with D uncertain. The V and J ends lost 5 bases and 5 bases respectively, with 7 bases between them. The CDR3 is made up of 12 amino acids. The germline V gene encodes CDR1 KGHSH and CDR2 LQKENI. The CDR3 protein is CASSNGDQPQHF. CDR3 DNA sequence: TGTGCCAGCTCAAATGGGGATCAGCCCCAGCATTTT.

The chain uses TRBV2 and TRBJ1-4; no firm D call. There are 12 residues in the CDR3. CDR1 is SNHLY and CDR2 is FYNNEI in the germline V gene. Between the trimmed V and J ends, which lost 7 bases and 4 bases, there was a span of 7 bases. CDR3 sequence: CASITDNEKLFF. The CDR3 DNA sequence: TGTGCCAGCATAACGGATAATGAAAAACTGTTTTTT.

The chain carries TRBV19 and TRBJ2-2; D tentatively reads TRBD1 or TRBD2 (5 bases each). Trimming took off 1 base at V and 3 bases at J, with 9 bases between the two ends. This CDR3 is built from 15 residues. The germline gives CDR1 LNHDA, CDR2 SQIVND (reference sequence). This CDR3 reads CASSIGSGHTGELFF. The CDR3 DNA is TGTGCCAGTAGTATAGGCTCGGGGCACACCGGGGAGCTGTTTTTT. The whole variable domain, filled in from reference TRBV19 and TRBJ2-2, reads DGGITQSPKYLFRKEGQNVTLSCEQNLNHDAMYWYRQDPGQGLRLIYYSQIVNDFQKGDIAEGYSVSREKKESFPLTVTSAQKNPTAFYLCASSIGSGHTGELFFGEGSRLTVL.

The V call is TRBV3-1 (or the pseudogene TRBV3-2), the J call TRBJ2-2, with D uncertain. Germline V lookup: CDR1 LGHDT, CDR2 YNNKEL (reference sequence). Deletions cut 1 base from V and 4 bases from J, with 10 bases between. The CDR3 extends over 15 amino acids. The CDR3 region has the DNA TGTGCCAGCAGCCAAGTAGCAGCCATCACCGGGGAGCTGTTTTTT. Translation: CASSQVAAITGELFF.

The chain recombines TRBV3-1 (or the pseudogene TRBV3-2) with TRBJ1-2; 7 nucleotides align to TRBD1. Germline CDR1 reads LGHDT; CDR2 reads YNNKEL (reference sequence). This CDR3 is built from 15 residues. V was clipped by 2 bases and J by 4 bases; unmatched bases: 7. CDR3 protein: CASSQTGDLPYGYTF. Written as DNA, the CDR3 is TGTGCCAGCAGCCAAACAGGGGACCTCCCCTATGGCTACACCTTC.

The chain has TRBV29-1 and TRBJ1-2; D uncertain. Deletions cut 7 bases from V and 0 bases from J, with 12 bases between. Germline V gene data show CDR1 as SQVTM and CDR2 as ANQGSEA. The CDR3 runs 13 residues. The CDR3 loop reads CSAGREANYGYTF. DNA for the CDR3: TGCAGCGCCGGACGCGAGGCTAACTATGGCTACACCTTC.

There are a few counts of this clone. V usage is TRBV11-3 and J usage is TRBJ2-2; D tentatively reads TRBD1 or TRBD2 (7 bases each). Per the germline V gene, CDR1 is SGHNT and CDR2 is YENEEA. The CDR3 runs 19 residues. The V and J ends lost 1 base and 4 bases respectively, with 22 bases between them. Written as DNA, the CDR3 is TGTGCCAGCAGCTTAGGTTGGGAGGGGGCCTCGGAGGGCACCGGGGAGCTGTTTTTT. Protein: CASSLGWEGASEGTGELFF.

The chain couples TRBV3-1 (or the pseudogene TRBV3-2) to TRBJ1-2; 7 bases line up with TRBD1. V dropped 0 bases and J dropped 8; count of bases not matched to a gene: 3. The CDR3 loop spans 13 amino acids. Germline V gene data show CDR1 as LGHDT and CDR2 as YNNKEL (reference sequence). The CDR3 bases are TGTGCCAGCAGCCAAGAACACAGGGGAGGCTACACCTTC. Translating it yields CASSQEHRGGYTF.

The V and J genes are TRBV15 and TRBJ2-1; 15 bases map to TRBD2. V trimming: 1 base; J trimming: 0 bases; junction bases outside the gene matches: 7. There are 20 residues in the CDR3. Germline V lookup: CDR1 LNHNV, CDR2 YYDKDF (reference sequence). Written as DNA, the CDR3 is TGTGCCACCAGCAGAGCCGTAGGGACTAGCGGGAGGAGCTCCTACAATGAGCAGTTCTTC. Its translation: CATSRAVGTSGRSSYNEQFF.